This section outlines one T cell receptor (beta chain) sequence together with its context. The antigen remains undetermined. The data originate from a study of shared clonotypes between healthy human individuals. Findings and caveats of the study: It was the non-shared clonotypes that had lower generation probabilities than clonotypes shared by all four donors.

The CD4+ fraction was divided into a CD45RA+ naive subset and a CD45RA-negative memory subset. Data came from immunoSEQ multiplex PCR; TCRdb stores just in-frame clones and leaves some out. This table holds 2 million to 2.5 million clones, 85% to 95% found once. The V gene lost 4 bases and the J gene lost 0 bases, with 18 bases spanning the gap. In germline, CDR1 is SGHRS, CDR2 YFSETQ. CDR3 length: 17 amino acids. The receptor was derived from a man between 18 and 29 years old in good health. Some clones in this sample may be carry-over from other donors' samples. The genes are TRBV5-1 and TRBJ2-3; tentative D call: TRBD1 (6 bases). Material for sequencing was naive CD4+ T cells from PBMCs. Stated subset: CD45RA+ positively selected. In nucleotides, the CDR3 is TGCGCCAGCAGCCTACCCGTGGCAGGGGATAGCACAGATACGCAGTATTTT. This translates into CASSLPVAGDSTDTQYF.